This T cell receptor beta chain stems from a study of identical twins. Whole-study findings and limits: Possibly, invariant MAIT and iNKT cells partly confounded zero-insertion analyses.

As to this clonotype: Its target is not known.

A template switching step contributed a universal primer site, while unique molecular identifiers were present in the cDNA. TCRdb re-called the 5' RACE reads through MiXCR, storing one row per CDR3 protein. Among around 680,000 distinct CDR3 sequences listed, over 8.5% were seen once. Per germline, CDR1 DFQATT and CDR2 SNEGSKA (reference sequence). V was pared by 3 bases and J by 4 bases, with 9 bases between. The CDR3 has 13 residues. This sample also appeared in a second study, on yellow fever vaccine responses in identical twins.

The chain has TRBV20-1 and TRBJ2-2; D unclear. The TCR was taken from a woman in her late teens or twenties in good health. Input material: PBMCs. Written as DNA, the CDR3 is TGCAGTGCTAGTGGGGTGCGCACCGGGGAGCTGTTTTTT. This translates into CSASGVRTGELFF.